What follows describes a single T cell receptor beta chain. Antigen specificity is unknown. Using immunoSEQ multiplex PCR, the repertoire was profiled, and TCRdb retains in-frame clones only, with some absent. Of 70,000 to 90,000 clones listed, 70% to 90% are singletons. This record comes from a study of T cell responses to AZD1222 COVID-19 vaccine. CDR3 length equals 15 residues. Germline V lookup: CDR1 SGHNT, CDR2 YYREEE (reference sequence). Trimming shortened V by 4 bases and J by 3 bases, and 16 bases separated the two germline ends. General study findings and limits: The donor group comprised mostly white British people and more females; the analysis possibly underestimated clonal diversity. Recipients of AZD1222 seropositive at baseline numbered only 6 or 7.

This TCR derives from an adult who received the AZD1222 COVID-19 vaccine. This rearrangement joins TRBV5-4 to TRBJ2-5, with a tentative D call TRBD2 (5 bases). Sequencing used peripheral blood, obtained 28 days after the second AZD1222 dose. In DNA form, the CDR3 reads TGTGCCAGCAGCCCCCGAGTGAGCGGAGAAGAGACCCAGTACTTC. This translates into CASSPRVSGEETQYF. The variable domain in full, with the rest retrieved from reference TRBV5-4 and TRBJ2-5, is ETGVTQSPTHLIKTRGQQVTLRCSSQSGHNTVSWYQQALGQGPQFIFQYYREEENGRGNFPPRFSGLQFPNYSSELNVNALELDDSALYLCASSPRVSGEETQYFGPGTRLLVL.